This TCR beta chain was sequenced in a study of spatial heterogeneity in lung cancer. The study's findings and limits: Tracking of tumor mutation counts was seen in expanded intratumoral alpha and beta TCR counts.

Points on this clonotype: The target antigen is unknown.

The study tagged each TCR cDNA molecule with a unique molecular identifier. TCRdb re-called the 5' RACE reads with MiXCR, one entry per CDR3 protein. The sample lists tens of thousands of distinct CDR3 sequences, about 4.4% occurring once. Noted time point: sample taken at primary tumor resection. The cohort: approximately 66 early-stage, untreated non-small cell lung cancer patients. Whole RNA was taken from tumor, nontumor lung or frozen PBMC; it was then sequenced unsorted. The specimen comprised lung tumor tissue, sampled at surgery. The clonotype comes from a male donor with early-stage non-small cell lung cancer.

CDR3 region: CASSPPGLAKDTQYF. The CDR3 DNA sequence: TGTGCCAGCAGCCCTCCGGGACTAGCGAAAGATACGCAGTATTTT. The chain combines TRBV6-2 or TRBV6-3 with TRBJ2-3; 10 positions match TRBD2. This CDR3 spans 15 amino acids. Germline V lookup: CDR1 MNHEY, CDR2 SVGEGT. The junction had 8 bases not matched to a gene; V was cut back by 6 bases and J by 5 bases.